This TCR beta chain was retrieved from a study of blood T cell repertoires in COVID-19. For the study at large: COVID-19 samples, acute and convalescent, were from the United States, Italy and Spain.

Trimming stripped 0 bases from V and 0 bases from J, with 9 bases between. Germline V gene data show CDR1 as SNHLY and CDR2 as FYNNEI. The CDR3 contains 16 residues. The method was immunoSEQ multiplex PCR; TCRdb's version includes in-frame clones alone and lacks a portion of them. Of some 150,000 clones listed, 70% to 90% are singletons. The receptor was isolated from a man aged 40-49 years with acute or convalescent COVID-19. Sequenced material: peripheral blood. This rearrangement joins TRBV2 to TRBJ1-5; weak D call: TRBD1 (6 bases). The CDR3 spells CASSEARTDSNQPQHF. Here the CDR3 DNA reads TGTGCCAGCAGTGAAGCAAGGACAGATAGCAATCAGCCCCAGCATTTT.